A selection of T cell receptor beta chains follows, all from one sample in a study of T cell responses to AZD1222 COVID-19 vaccine. Using immunoSEQ multiplex PCR, the repertoire was profiled, and TCRdb retains in-frame clones only, with some absent. This table has about 190,000 clones, around 94% appearing once. This specimen was peripheral blood, taken on day 0 of AZD1222 vaccination. The receptor set was obtained from an adult in good health. The CDR3 runs from the conserved cysteine through the conserved F or W. Fields, in order: clone size, D gene, V gene, J gene, CDR3 protein, CDR3 DNA. The D gene is left open where the match is weak. Size tells how often a clone was seen (once, few, many) or the class of an expanded clone, and some rows leave it out.

clone_size: .; d_call: TRBD1; v_call: TRBV6-5; j_call: TRBJ1-5; cdr3_aa: CASTWTGRQPQHF; cdr3_nt: TGTGCCAGCACCTGGACAGGGAGGCAGCCCCAGCATTTT
clone_size: .; d_call: .; v_call: TRBV3-1/TRBV3-2; j_call: TRBJ1-5; cdr3_aa: CASSQGSVWQPQHF; cdr3_nt: TGTGCCAGCAGCCAAGGAAGTGTATGGCAGCCCCAGCATTTT
clone_size: .; d_call: .; v_call: TRBV11-2; j_call: TRBJ1-4; cdr3_aa: CASGRRRTNEKLFF; cdr3_nt: TGTGCCAGCGGAAGACGGAGGACTAATGAAAAACTGTTTTTT
clone_size: .; d_call: TRBD1; v_call: TRBV5-1; j_call: TRBJ1-1; cdr3_aa: CASSPRGTGNDEAFF; cdr3_nt: TGCGCCAGCAGCCCTAGGGGGACAGGGAACGATGAAGCTTTCTTT
clone_size: .; d_call: TRBD2; v_call: TRBV19; j_call: TRBJ2-7; cdr3_aa: CASSIGGTSGDQQYF; cdr3_nt: TGTGCCAGTAGTATAGGAGGGACTAGCGGGGATCAGCAGTACTTC
clone_size: .; d_call: TRBD2; v_call: TRBV7-2; j_call: TRBJ2-1; cdr3_aa: CASTLAEIYNEQFF; cdr3_nt: TGTGCCAGCACACTAGCGGAGATCTACAATGAGCAGTTCTTC
clone_size: once; d_call: TRBD1; v_call: TRBV13; j_call: TRBJ1-3; cdr3_aa: CASSGQGSAGNTIYF; cdr3_nt: TGTGCCAGCAGCGGACAGGGATCCGCTGGAAACACCATATATTTT
clone_size: .; d_call: .; v_call: TRBV3-1/TRBV3-2; j_call: TRBJ1-1; cdr3_aa: CASSQGSRAGTEAFF; cdr3_nt: TGTGCCAGCAGCCAAGGGTCGAGGGCGGGGACTGAAGCTTTCTTT
clone_size: .; d_call: TRBD1; v_call: TRBV27; j_call: TRBJ2-5; cdr3_aa: CASSTRTGGFLETQYF; cdr3_nt: TGTGCCAGCAGTACCCGGACAGGGGGCTTTTTGGAGACCCAGTACTTC
clone_size: .; d_call: .; v_call: TRBV28; j_call: TRBJ2-5; cdr3_aa: CASNPGGAAQETQYF; cdr3_nt: TGTGCCAGCAACCCAGGAGGGGCCGCCCAAGAGACCCAGTACTTC
clone_size: .; d_call: .; v_call: TRBV27; j_call: TRBJ2-3; cdr3_aa: CASAIPEFRDTQYF; cdr3_nt: TGTGCCAGCGCTATCCCCGAGTTCAGAGATACGCAGTATTTT
clone_size: .; d_call: .; v_call: TRBV5-1; j_call: TRBJ2-5; cdr3_aa: CASSLAQTPRPKETQYF; cdr3_nt: TGCGCCAGCAGCTTGGCGCAGACCCCAAGGCCCAAAGAGACCCAGTACTTC
clone_size: .; d_call: .; v_call: TRBV9; j_call: TRBJ2-3; cdr3_aa: CASSVEGADTQYF; cdr3_nt: TGTGCCAGCAGCGTAGAGGGGGCAGATACGCAGTATTTT
clone_size: .; d_call: TRBD1; v_call: TRBV5-1; j_call: TRBJ2-7; cdr3_aa: CASSSPTGGVYEQYF; cdr3_nt: TGCGCCAGCAGCTCGCCGACAGGGGGGGTCTACGAGCAGTACTTC
clone_size: .; d_call: .; v_call: TRBV19; j_call: TRBJ1-4; cdr3_aa: CASSPRTREKLFF; cdr3_nt: TGTGCCAGTAGCCCCAGGACCCGGGAAAAACTGTTTTTT
clone_size: .; d_call: .; v_call: TRBV18; j_call: TRBJ1-4; cdr3_aa: CASSPLRAGDEKLFF; cdr3_nt: TGTGCCAGCTCACCCCTACGGGCAGGGGATGAAAAACTGTTTTTT
clone_size: .; d_call: .; v_call: TRBV27; j_call: TRBJ1-2; cdr3_aa: CASSTGRRYGYTF; cdr3_nt: TGTGCCAGCTCCACGGGGCGGCGCTATGGCTACACCTTC
clone_size: few; d_call: TRBD1; v_call: TRBV29-1; j_call: TRBJ1-5; cdr3_aa: CSVAGTDEQPQHF; cdr3_nt: TGCAGCGTAGCCGGGACAGACGAGCAGCCCCAGCATTTT
clone_size: .; d_call: .; v_call: TRBV7-9; j_call: TRBJ2-5; cdr3_aa: CASSFRREETQYF; cdr3_nt: TGTGCCAGCAGCTTCCGCAGGGAAGAGACCCAGTACTTC
clone_size: .; d_call: TRBD2; v_call: TRBV3-1/TRBV3-2; j_call: TRBJ2-7; cdr3_aa: CASSPVGTSGGLKQYF; cdr3_nt: TGTGCCAGCAGCCCCGTAGGGACTAGCGGGGGCCTAAAGCAGTACTTC
clone_size: .; d_call: .; v_call: TRBV6-5; j_call: TRBJ2-3; cdr3_aa: CASRSPSTDTQYF; cdr3_nt: TGTGCCAGCAGGAGCCCTAGCACAGATACGCAGTATTTT
clone_size: .; d_call: .; v_call: TRBV28; j_call: TRBJ2-7; cdr3_aa: CASSFPNPGRDPYEQYF; cdr3_nt: TGTGCCAGCAGTTTCCCTAATCCCGGCAGGGACCCATACGAGCAGTACTTC
clone_size: .; d_call: TRBD1; v_call: TRBV27; j_call: TRBJ1-1; cdr3_aa: CASSSGGTGRTEAFF; cdr3_nt: TGTGCCAGCAGTTCTGGGGGGACAGGGCGGACTGAAGCTTTCTTT
clone_size: .; d_call: .; v_call: TRBV5-1; j_call: TRBJ1-2; cdr3_aa: CASSAIEGSRYGYTF; cdr3_nt: TGCGCCAGCAGCGCGATCGAGGGCTCTCGCTATGGCTACACCTTC
clone_size: .; d_call: .; v_call: TRBV21-1; j_call: TRBJ1-5; cdr3_aa: CASEGGTASNQPQHF; cdr3_nt: TGTGCCAGTGAAGGGGGGACAGCTAGCAATCAGCCCCAGCATTTT
clone_size: once; d_call: TRBD1; v_call: TRBV18; j_call: TRBJ1-4; cdr3_aa: CASSPSGQGAEEKLFF; cdr3_nt: TGTGCCAGCTCACCCTCCGGACAGGGGGCTGAGGAAAAACTGTTTTTT
clone_size: .; d_call: .; v_call: TRBV18; j_call: TRBJ1-1; cdr3_aa: CASSPNGLNTEAFF; cdr3_nt: TGTGCCAGCTCCCCGAACGGCTTGAACACTGAAGCTTTCTTT
clone_size: .; d_call: .; v_call: TRBV6-5; j_call: TRBJ2-7; cdr3_aa: CASSRDPTSYEQYF; cdr3_nt: TGTGCCAGCAGTCGCGACCCAACGTCCTACGAGCAGTACTTC
clone_size: .; d_call: .; v_call: TRBV9; j_call: TRBJ2-7; cdr3_aa: CASSVTGQYEQYF; cdr3_nt: TGTGCCAGCAGCGTAACAGGGCAGTACGAGCAGTACTTC
clone_size: .; d_call: .; v_call: TRBV2; j_call: TRBJ1-6; cdr3_aa: CASSVDTVTLHF; cdr3_nt: TGTGCCAGCAGTGTTGACACCGTTACCCTCCACTTT
clone_size: .; d_call: .; v_call: TRBV18; j_call: TRBJ1-1; cdr3_aa: CASSPEEGTEAFF; cdr3_nt: TGTGCCAGCTCACCGGAAGAGGGCACTGAAGCTTTCTTT
clone_size: .; d_call: TRBD1; v_call: TRBV6-5; j_call: TRBJ1-4; cdr3_aa: CASSHSGTGYEKLFF; cdr3_nt: TGTGCCAGCAGCCATAGTGGGACAGGGTACGAAAAACTGTTTTTT
clone_size: .; d_call: .; v_call: TRBV7-2; j_call: TRBJ1-1; cdr3_aa: CASSSFASEAFF; cdr3_nt: TGTGCCAGCAGCTCCTTCGCGTCTGAAGCTTTCTTT
clone_size: .; d_call: .; v_call: TRBV6-5; j_call: TRBJ1-6; cdr3_aa: CASSYEVRSNSPLHF; cdr3_nt: TGTGCCAGCAGTTACGAGGTCAGGTCTAATTCACCCCTCCACTTT
clone_size: many; d_call: .; v_call: TRBV24-1; j_call: TRBJ1-1; cdr3_aa: CATSRTRYEAFF; cdr3_nt: TGTGCCACCTCCCGTACCAGATATGAAGCTTTCTTT
clone_size: many; d_call: .; v_call: TRBV2; j_call: TRBJ1-2; cdr3_aa: CASSESGVGYGYTF; cdr3_nt: TGTGCCAGCAGTGAATCGGGGGTAGGCTATGGCTACACCTTC
clone_size: .; d_call: .; v_call: TRBV19; j_call: TRBJ1-1; cdr3_aa: CASSMVSTEAFF; cdr3_nt: TGTGCCAGTAGTATGGTTAGTACGGAAGCTTTCTTT
clone_size: .; d_call: .; v_call: TRBV20-1; j_call: TRBJ2-7; cdr3_aa: CSASDLEQYF; cdr3_nt: TGCAGTGCTAGTGACCTCGAGCAGTACTTC
clone_size: few; d_call: .; v_call: TRBV21-1; j_call: TRBJ2-3; cdr3_aa: CASSNEGGVHYTDTQYF; cdr3_nt: TGTGCCAGCAGCAATGAAGGAGGGGTTCACTACACAGATACGCAGTATTTT
clone_size: .; d_call: TRBD2; v_call: TRBV2; j_call: TRBJ2-3; cdr3_aa: CASGTSGGRTDTQYF; cdr3_nt: TGTGCCAGCGGGACTAGCGGGGGCCGCACAGATACGCAGTATTTT
clone_size: .; d_call: .; v_call: TRBV10-3; j_call: TRBJ1-6; cdr3_aa: CAISELTAGVDSPLHF; cdr3_nt: TGTGCCATCAGTGAGTTAACCGCAGGGGTGGATTCACCCCTCCACTTT
clone_size: few; d_call: .; v_call: TRBV7-2; j_call: TRBJ1-1; cdr3_aa: CASRVGVGNTEAFF; cdr3_nt: TGTGCCAGCAGGGTTGGAGTGGGGAACACTGAAGCTTTCTTT
clone_size: .; d_call: .; v_call: TRBV5-6; j_call: TRBJ2-7; cdr3_aa: CASSLRLATGFGQYF; cdr3_nt: TGTGCCAGCAGCTTGAGGCTAGCGACGGGCTTTGGGCAGTACTTC
clone_size: .; d_call: .; v_call: TRBV5-4; j_call: TRBJ2-7; cdr3_aa: CASSLDTYEQYF; cdr3_nt: TGTGCCAGCAGCTTGGATACCTACGAGCAGTACTTC
clone_size: once; d_call: .; v_call: TRBV6-5; j_call: TRBJ1-2; cdr3_aa: CASSYSQAGGNYGYTF; cdr3_nt: TGTGCCAGCAGTTACTCGCAGGCGGGGGGGAACTATGGCTACACCTTC
clone_size: .; d_call: TRBD1; v_call: TRBV3-1/TRBV3-2; j_call: TRBJ1-4; cdr3_aa: CASSRGQGPEKLFF; cdr3_nt: TGTGCCAGCAGCCGTGGACAGGGGCCAGAAAAACTGTTTTTT
clone_size: .; d_call: .; v_call: TRBV7-3; j_call: TRBJ1-4; cdr3_aa: CASSLKRRAPKIRTNEKLFF; cdr3_nt: TGTGCCAGCAGCTTAAAGAGGAGGGCCCCGAAGATAAGAACTAATGAAAAACTGTTTTTT
clone_size: .; d_call: .; v_call: TRBV6-6; j_call: TRBJ1-2; cdr3_aa: CACRDNLNYGYTF; cdr3_nt: TGTGCCTGCCGGGACAACCTTAACTATGGCTACACCTTC
clone_size: once; d_call: .; v_call: TRBV6-5; j_call: TRBJ2-3; cdr3_aa: CASSYTTGLTDTQYF; cdr3_nt: TGTGCCAGCAGTTACACGACGGGCCTCACAGATACGCAGTATTTT
clone_size: .; d_call: .; v_call: TRBV4-2; j_call: TRBJ2-1; cdr3_aa: CASSQDKAGSYNEQFF; cdr3_nt: TGTGCCAGCAGCCAAGATAAGGCGGGTTCCTACAATGAGCAGTTCTTC
clone_size: once; d_call: TRBD1; v_call: TRBV6-6; j_call: TRBJ1-1; cdr3_aa: CASSYAWTGGVQRRAEAFF; cdr3_nt: TGTGCCAGCAGCTACGCGTGGACAGGGGGCGTTCAAAGACGCGCTGAAGCTTTCTTT
clone_size: .; d_call: TRBD1; v_call: TRBV6-6; j_call: TRBJ2-1; cdr3_aa: CASRTLAGTAYNEQFF; cdr3_nt: TGTGCCAGCAGGACTCTAGCCGGGACAGCCTACAATGAGCAGTTCTTC
clone_size: .; d_call: .; v_call: TRBV6-1; j_call: TRBJ1-6; cdr3_aa: CASSEMGDYSPLHF; cdr3_nt: TGTGCCAGCAGTGAAATGGGAGACTATTCACCCCTCCACTTT
clone_size: .; d_call: .; v_call: TRBV19; j_call: TRBJ2-2; cdr3_aa: CASSMDSYTGELFF; cdr3_nt: TGTGCCAGTAGTATGGACAGTTACACCGGGGAGCTGTTTTTT
clone_size: .; d_call: .; v_call: TRBV7-2; j_call: TRBJ2-5; cdr3_aa: CASSLSRTKQETQYF; cdr3_nt: TGTGCCAGCAGCTTATCCCGGACCAAACAAGAGACCCAGTACTTC
clone_size: .; d_call: .; v_call: TRBV7-8; j_call: TRBJ2-7; cdr3_aa: CASSLEGSRTYEQYF; cdr3_nt: TGTGCCAGCAGCTTAGAGGGGAGCCGAACCTACGAGCAGTACTTC
clone_size: few; d_call: .; v_call: TRBV18; j_call: TRBJ1-4; cdr3_aa: CASSPGVQGEKLFF; cdr3_nt: TGTGCCAGCTCACCAGGGGTACAGGGTGAAAAACTGTTTTTT